Following are 13 T cell receptor beta chains from one sample sequenced in a study of T cells in Graves' hyperthyroidism and ophthalmopathy. TCR beta CDR3 sequences were amplified from RNA transcripts. During a first-round RT-PCR of the TCR CDR3, the HTBI primer set was used. TCRdb analysed the multiplex PCR reads with MiXCR anew, one entry per CDR3 protein. In the table there are hundreds of thousands of distinct CDR3 sequences, less than 25% of which are singletons. The sample consisted of blood. The receptors come from a man aged 25-40 years with Graves' ophthalmopathy.

The chain links TRBV29-1 to TRBJ2-1, with 7 bases lining up with TRBD2. With V trimmed by 4 bases and J by 7 bases, 10 bases remained unmatched. Per germline, CDR1 SQVTM and CDR2 ANQGSEA. The CDR3 spans 14 residues. CDR3: CSVGRLAAGNEQFF. CDR3 bases: TGCAGCGTTGGAAGGCTAGCGGCAGGTAATGAGCAGTTCTTC.

J is TRBJ1-2 and V is TRBV6-1, with 8 bases aligning to TRBD1. V was clipped by 5 bases and J by 4 bases; unmatched bases: 9. The CDR3 has 15 residues. Germline assignment: CDR1 MNHNS and CDR2 SASEGT. CDR3 protein: CASSSIPTGGYGYTF. The CDR3 DNA reads as TGTGCCAGCAGTTCCATACCAACAGGGGGCTATGGCTACACCTTC.

V usage is TRBV6-1 and J usage is TRBJ2-7; the match to TRBD1 covers 8 bases. CDR1 MNHNS and CDR2 SASEGT come from the germline V gene. The ends lost 6 bases at V and 2 bases at J; junction bases unmatched: 9. This CDR3 is built from 15 residues. In DNA form, the CDR3 reads TGTGCCAGCAGCCCCGGACAGGGAGGTGCCTACGAGCAGTACTTC. It codes for CASSPGQGGAYEQYF.

The sample holds a few counts of this clonotype. This chain links TRBV20-1 with TRBJ1-2; 7 bases agree with TRBD1. The length of the CDR3 is 16 residues. The V gene end was trimmed by 6 bases and the J gene end by 2 bases; junction bases not matched to a gene: 15. CDR1 and CDR2 from the germline V gene are DFQATT and SNEGSKA (reference sequence). CDR3 DNA sequence: TGCAGTGCAACCGACAGGGAACTCCCTCGCAACTATGGCTACACCTTC. Residues: CSATDRELPRNYGYTF.

This chain connects TRBV5-1 to TRBJ2-5, with 10 bases fitting TRBD2. The CDR3 is 16 amino acids. The trim removed 0 bases at V and 4 bases at J, leaving 6 bases unmatched. Germline V gene sequence: CDR1 SGHRS, CDR2 YFSETQ. The CDR3 DNA follows: TGCGCCAGCAGCTTGGCCACCGTAGCGGGAGGAGAGACCCAGTACTTC. Translation gives CASSLATVAGGETQYF.

The gene calls are TRBV13 and TRBJ2-2; no reliable D call. The CDR3 consists of 14 residues. V lost 5 bases, J lost 6 bases, and 13 bases lay in between. The germline gives CDR1 PRHDT, CDR2 FYEKMQ (reference sequence). The DNA for the CDR3 is TGTGCCAGCAGCCCCAACTGGAGAGCCGGGGAGCTGTTTTTT. As protein: CASSPNWRAGELFF.

This clonotype has only a few counts. This chain joins TRBV20-1 and TRBJ2-5; 8 nucleotides match TRBD1. The CDR3 has 15 amino acids. CDR1 and CDR2 from the germline V gene are DFQATT and SNEGSKA (reference sequence). Losses at the gene ends were 0 bases for V and 5 bases for J; bases not matched to a gene: 8. In nucleotides, the CDR3 is TGCAGTGCTAGAGAAAATGGACAGGGAATTGAGACCCAGTACTTC. This translates into CSARENGQGIETQYF.

The V call is TRBV20-1, the J call TRBJ2-1; 12 nucleotides align to TRBD2. The trim removed 3 bases at V and 8 bases at J, leaving 14 bases unmatched. Germline V lookup: CDR1 DFQATT, CDR2 SNEGSKA (reference sequence). The CDR3 contains 17 residues. The CDR3 sequence: CSASPYVLAGGRHEQFF. CDR3 nucleotides: TGCAGTGCTAGTCCCTATGTCCTAGCGGGAGGGCGGCATGAGCAGTTCTTC.

V gene TRBV28 combines with J gene TRBJ1-5; TRBD1 matches at 9 bases. CDR3 length: 15 residues. V lost 6 bases and J lost 6; bases outside the gene matches: 9. Germline values: CDR1 MDHEN, CDR2 SYDVKM. This CDR3 reads CASRRTGGDGQPQHF. As DNA, the CDR3 is TGTGCCAGCAGAAGAACAGGGGGCGACGGTCAGCCCCAGCATTTT.

This clonotype was recorded many times. The chain employs TRBV7-2 and TRBJ1-2, with D perhaps TRBD1 (5 bases). V was cut by 3 bases and J by 6 bases, with 11 bases left in between. The CDR3 runs 13 residues. The germline V gene encodes CDR1 SGHTA and CDR2 FQGNSA. The CDR3 reads CASSFRQGDGYTF. The CDR3, as DNA: TGTGCCAGCAGCTTCAGGCAGGGAGATGGCTACACCTTC.

The chain joins TRBV12-3 or TRBV12-4 to TRBJ2-1; 8 bases align to TRBD1. CDR3 length: 12 residues. The V segment lost 8 bases and the J segment 7 bases; nucleotides outside the gene matches: 4. CDR3 coding DNA: TGTGCCAGCCAGGGGGCGCGGAATGAGCAGTTCTTC. Translated: CASQGARNEQFF.

This clonotype occurred once. The chain combines TRBV5-1 with TRBJ2-6, with 8 bases fitting TRBD1. The CDR3 length is 17 residues. Germline V gene lookup returns CDR1 SGHRS and CDR2 YFSETQ. V lost 5 bases to trimming and J lost 0 bases; unmatched junction nucleotides: 7. For the CDR3, the DNA is TGCGCCAGCAGACCGGGACAGGATAACTCTGGGGCCAACGTCCTGACTTTC. It translates to CASRPGQDNSGANVLTF.

The rearrangement uses TRBV5-1 and TRBJ2-7; D might be TRBD2 (7 bases). Germline-derived CDR1 and CDR2 are SGHRS and YFSETQ. The CDR3 has 16 amino acids. The V end lost 7 bases, the J end lost 2 bases, and 22 bases lay between the germline ends. Here the CDR3 DNA reads TGCGCCAGCGGAACAGGGTATCGGGAGGACGCCTACGAGCAGTACTTC. Protein: CASGTGYREDAYEQYF.